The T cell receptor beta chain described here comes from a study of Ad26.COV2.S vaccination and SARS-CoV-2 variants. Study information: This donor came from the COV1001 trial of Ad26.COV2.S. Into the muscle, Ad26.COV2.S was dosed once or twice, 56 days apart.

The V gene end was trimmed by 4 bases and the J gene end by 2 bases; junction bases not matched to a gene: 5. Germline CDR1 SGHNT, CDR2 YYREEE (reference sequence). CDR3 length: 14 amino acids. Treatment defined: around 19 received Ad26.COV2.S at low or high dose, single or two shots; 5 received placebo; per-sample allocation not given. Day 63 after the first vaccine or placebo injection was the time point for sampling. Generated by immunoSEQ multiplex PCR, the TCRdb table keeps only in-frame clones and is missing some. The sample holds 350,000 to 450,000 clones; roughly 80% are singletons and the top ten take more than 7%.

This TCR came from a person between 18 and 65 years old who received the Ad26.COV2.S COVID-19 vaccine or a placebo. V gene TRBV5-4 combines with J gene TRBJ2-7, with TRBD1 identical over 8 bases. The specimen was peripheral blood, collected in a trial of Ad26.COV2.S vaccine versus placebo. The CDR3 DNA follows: TGTGCCAGCAGCGGCAGGGGGCCTGCCTACGAGCAGTACTTC. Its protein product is CASSGRGPAYEQYF. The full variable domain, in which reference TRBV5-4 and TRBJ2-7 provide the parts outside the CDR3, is ETGVTQSPTHLIKTRGQQVTLRCSSQSGHNTVSWYQQALGQGPQFIFQYYREEENGRGNFPPRFSGLQFPNYSSELNVNALELDDSALYLCASSGRGPAYEQYFGPGTRLTVT.